This T cell receptor (beta chain) was documented in a study of blood T cell repertoires in COVID-19. As for the study in general: PBMCs, B-cell-depleted T cells, or T cells provided the cDNA or gDNA that made up the material.

The V gene's germline CDR1 is SGDLS and CDR2 YYNGEE. This CDR3 is built from 16 residues. Between the trimmed V and J ends, which lost 0 bases and 1 base, there was a span of 13 bases. Per the authors' pipeline: It was from reference gene primer amplification that nucleated cell counts were estimated. Repertoires were generated with immunoSEQ multiplex PCR, while TCRdb's copy carries only in-frame clones and drops some. V, J and clone size derive from that table, while D and trimming were established from the DNA sequence. The table shows about 26,000 clones, with roughly 90% occurring only once. The chain recombines TRBV9 with TRBJ1-2; unclear D gene. This sequence originates from a human donor in a cohort sampled during active COVID-19. Sequencing input: peripheral blood. CDR3 in DNA: TGTGCCAGCAGCGTAGCTGCGGCAAGAGATAACTATGGCTACACCTTC. This translates into CASSVAAARDNYGYTF.